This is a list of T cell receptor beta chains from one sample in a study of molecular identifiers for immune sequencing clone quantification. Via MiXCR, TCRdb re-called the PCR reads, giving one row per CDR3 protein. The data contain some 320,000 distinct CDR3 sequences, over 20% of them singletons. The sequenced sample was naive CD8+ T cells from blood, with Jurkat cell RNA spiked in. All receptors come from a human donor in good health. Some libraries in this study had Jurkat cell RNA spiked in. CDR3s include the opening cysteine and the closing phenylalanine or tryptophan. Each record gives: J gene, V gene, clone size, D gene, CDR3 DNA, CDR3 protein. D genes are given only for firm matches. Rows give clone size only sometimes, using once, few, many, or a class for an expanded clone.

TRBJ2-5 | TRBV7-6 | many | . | TGTGCCAGCAGCCCCGATTTTGGGGAAGAGACCCAGTACTTC | CASSPDFGEETQYF
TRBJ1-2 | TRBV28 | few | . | TGTGCCAGCAGTTTGTTGGGGGAAGTCTATGGCTACACCTTC | CASSLLGEVYGYTF
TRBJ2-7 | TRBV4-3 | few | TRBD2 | TGCGCCAGCAGCCAGACCGCTAGCGGATTCTACGAGCAGTACTTC | CASSQTASGFYEQYF
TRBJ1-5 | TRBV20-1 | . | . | TGCGGTGCTAGCGTTCAAATTAGCAATCAGCCCCAGCATTTT | CGASVQISNQPQHF
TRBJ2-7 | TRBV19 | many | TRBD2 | TGTGCCAGTGCAGCGGGAGGGCTTTCCTACGAGCAGTACTTC | CASAAGGLSYEQYF
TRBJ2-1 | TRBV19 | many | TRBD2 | TGTGCCAGTAGTATAGTAGCGGGAGACTACAATGAGCAGTTCTTC | CASSIVAGDYNEQFF
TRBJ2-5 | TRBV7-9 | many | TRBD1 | TGTGCCAGCAGCTCGGACAGGGTCCTAGGATATATTGAGACCCAGTACTTC | CASSSDRVLGYIETQYF
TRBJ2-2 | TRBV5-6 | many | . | TGTGCCAGCAGCTTGGATGGGACCGGGGAGCTGTTTTTT | CASSLDGTGELFF
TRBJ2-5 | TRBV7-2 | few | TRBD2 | TGTGCCAGCAGCTGGGGACTAGCGGGGGGGAAAGAGACCCAGTACTTC | CASSWGLAGGKETQYF
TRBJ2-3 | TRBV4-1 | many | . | TGCGCCAGCAGCCTGGTGAGGGAGCGGGGCACAGATACGCAGTATTTT | CASSLVRERGTDTQYF
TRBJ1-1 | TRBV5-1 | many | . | TGCGCCAGCAGCTTGGCGACAACGAACACTGAAGCTTTCTTT | CASSLATTNTEAFF
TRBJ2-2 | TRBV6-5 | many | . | TGTGCCAGCTTTCAGGGAACCGGGGAGCTGTTTTTT | CASFQGTGELFF
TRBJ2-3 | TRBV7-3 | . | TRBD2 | TGTGCCAGCAGCCCGACTAGCGGGAGGGCCGCAGATACGCAGTATTTT | CASSPTSGRAADTQYF
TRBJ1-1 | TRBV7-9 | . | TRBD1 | TGTGCCAGCAGCTTAGAAGGGGGCAGCTCGAACACTGAAGCTTTCTTT | CASSLEGGSSNTEAFF
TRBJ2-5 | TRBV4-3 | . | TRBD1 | TGCGCCAGCAGCCAAGATCAGGGGGAAGAAGAGACCCAGTACTTC | CASSQDQGEEETQYF
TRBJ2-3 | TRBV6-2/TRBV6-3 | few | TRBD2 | TGTGCCAGCAAAACCGGGACTAGCGGGTTAGCAGATACGCAGTATTTT | CASKTGTSGLADTQYF
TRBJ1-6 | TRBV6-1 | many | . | TGTGCCAGCAGTGAAGCCGGGACCTCCTATAATTCACCCCTCCACTTT | CASSEAGTSYNSPLHF
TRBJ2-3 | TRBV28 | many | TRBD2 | TGTGCCAGCAGCCCTAGCGGTAGCACAGATACGCAGTATTTT | CASSPSGSTDTQYF